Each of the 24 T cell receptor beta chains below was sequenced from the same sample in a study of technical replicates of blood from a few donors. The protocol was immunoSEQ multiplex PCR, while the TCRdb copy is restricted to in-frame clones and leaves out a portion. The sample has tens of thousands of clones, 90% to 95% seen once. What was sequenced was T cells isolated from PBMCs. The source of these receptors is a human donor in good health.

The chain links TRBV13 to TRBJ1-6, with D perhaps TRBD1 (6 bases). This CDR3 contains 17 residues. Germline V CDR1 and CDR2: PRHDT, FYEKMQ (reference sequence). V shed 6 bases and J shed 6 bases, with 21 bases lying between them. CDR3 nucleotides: TGTGCCAGCAGATCCCTTCGCTCCGGACAGACTAATTCACCCCTCCACTTT. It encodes CASRSLRSGQTNSPLHF.

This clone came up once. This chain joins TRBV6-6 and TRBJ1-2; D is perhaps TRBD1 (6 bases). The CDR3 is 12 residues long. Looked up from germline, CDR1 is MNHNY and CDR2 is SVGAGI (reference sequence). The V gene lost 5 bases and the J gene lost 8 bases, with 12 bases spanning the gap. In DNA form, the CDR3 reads TGTGCCAGCAGTATACAGGGTAACGGCTACACCTTC. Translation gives CASSIQGNGYTF.

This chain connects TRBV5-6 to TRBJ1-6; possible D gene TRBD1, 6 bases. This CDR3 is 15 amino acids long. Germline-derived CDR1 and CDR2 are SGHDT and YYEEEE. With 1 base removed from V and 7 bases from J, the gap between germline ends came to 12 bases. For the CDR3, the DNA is TGTGCCAGCAGCTTGTTGTGGACAGAGAATTCACCCCTCCACTTT. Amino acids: CASSLLWTENSPLHF.

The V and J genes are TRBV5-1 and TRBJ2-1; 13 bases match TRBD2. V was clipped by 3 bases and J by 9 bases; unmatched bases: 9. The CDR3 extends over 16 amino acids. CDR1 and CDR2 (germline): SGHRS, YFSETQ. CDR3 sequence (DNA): TGCGCCAGCAGCTCGGCCGGGACTAGCGGGGTTAGTGAGCAGTTCTTC. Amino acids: CASSSAGTSGVSEQFF. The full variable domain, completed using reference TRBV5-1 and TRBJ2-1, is KAGVTQTPRYLIKTRGQQVTLSCSPISGHRSVSWYQQTPGQGLQFLFEYFSETQRNKGNFPGRFSGRQFSNSRSEMNVSTLELGDSALYLCASSSAGTSGVSEQFFGPGTRLTVL.

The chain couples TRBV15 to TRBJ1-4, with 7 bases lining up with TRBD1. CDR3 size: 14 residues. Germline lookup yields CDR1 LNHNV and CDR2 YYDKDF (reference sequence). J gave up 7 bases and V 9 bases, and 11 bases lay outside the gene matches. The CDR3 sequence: CATAGTVVTEKLFF. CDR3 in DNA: TGTGCCACGGCTGGGACAGTTGTTACTGAAAAACTGTTTTTT. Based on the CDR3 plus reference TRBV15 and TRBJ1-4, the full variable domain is DAMVIQNPRYQVTQFGKPVTLSCSQTLNHNVMYWYQQKSSQAPKLLFHYYDKDFNNEADTPDNFQSRRPNTSFCFLDIRSPGLGDTAMYLCATAGTVVTEKLFFGSGTQLSVL.

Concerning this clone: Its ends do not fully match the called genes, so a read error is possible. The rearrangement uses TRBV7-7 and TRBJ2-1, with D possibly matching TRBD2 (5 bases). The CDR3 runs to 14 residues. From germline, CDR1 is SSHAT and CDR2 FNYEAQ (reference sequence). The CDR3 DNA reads TGTGCTAGCAGCCCCCGGACTGGGCCCAATGAGCAGTTCTTC. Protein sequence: CASSPRTGPNEQFF.

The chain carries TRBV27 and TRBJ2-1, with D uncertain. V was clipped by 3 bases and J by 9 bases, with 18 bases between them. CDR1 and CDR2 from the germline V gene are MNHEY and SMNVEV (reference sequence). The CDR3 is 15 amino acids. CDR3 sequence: CASSFRSSGYFEQFF. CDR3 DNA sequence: TGTGCCAGCAGTTTTCGGAGTAGTGGGTACTTTGAGCAGTTCTTC.

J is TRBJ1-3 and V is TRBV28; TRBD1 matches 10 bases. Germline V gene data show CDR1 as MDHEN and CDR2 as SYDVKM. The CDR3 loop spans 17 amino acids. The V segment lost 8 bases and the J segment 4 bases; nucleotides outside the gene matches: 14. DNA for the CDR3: TGTGCCAGCCACGGGACAGGGGCCGATCCGCGGGGAAACACCATATATTTT. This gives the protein CASHGTGADPRGNTIYF. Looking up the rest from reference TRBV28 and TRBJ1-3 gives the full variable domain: DVKVTQSSRYLVKRTGEKVFLECVQDMDHENMFWYRQDPGLGLRLIYFSYDVKMKEKGDIPEGYSVSREKKERFSLILESASTNQTSMYLCASHGTGADPRGNTIYFGEGSWLTVV.

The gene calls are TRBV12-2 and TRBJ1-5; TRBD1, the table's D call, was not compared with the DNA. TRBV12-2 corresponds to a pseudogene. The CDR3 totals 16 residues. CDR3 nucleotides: TGTGCAAGTCGCTCCCGTTATGAGGGGGGCAATCAGCCCCAGCATTTT. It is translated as CASRSRYEGGNQPQHF.

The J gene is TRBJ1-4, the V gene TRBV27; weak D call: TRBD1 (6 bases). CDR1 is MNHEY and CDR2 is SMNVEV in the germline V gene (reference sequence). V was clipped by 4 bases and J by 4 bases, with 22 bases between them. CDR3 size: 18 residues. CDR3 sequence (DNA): TGTGCCAGCAGTTCGACCGGGACACCCGGGCGGCTTAATGAAAAACTGTTTTTT. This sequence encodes CASSSTGTPGRLNEKLFF.

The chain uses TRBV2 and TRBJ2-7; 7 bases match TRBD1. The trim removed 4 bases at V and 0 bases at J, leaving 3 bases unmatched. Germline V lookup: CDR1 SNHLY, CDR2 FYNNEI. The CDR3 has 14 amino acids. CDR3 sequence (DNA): TGTGCCAGCAGTGTTAGACAGGGCTCCTACGAGCAGTACTTC. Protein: CASSVRQGSYEQYF.

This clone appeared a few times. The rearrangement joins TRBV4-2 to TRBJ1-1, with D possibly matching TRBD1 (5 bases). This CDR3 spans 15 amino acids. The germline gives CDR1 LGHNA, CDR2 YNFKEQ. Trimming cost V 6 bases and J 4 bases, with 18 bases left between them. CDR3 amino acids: CASSNQGEGSTEAFF. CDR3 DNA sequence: TGTGCCAGCAGTAATCAAGGGGAGGGGAGCACTGAAGCTTTCTTT.

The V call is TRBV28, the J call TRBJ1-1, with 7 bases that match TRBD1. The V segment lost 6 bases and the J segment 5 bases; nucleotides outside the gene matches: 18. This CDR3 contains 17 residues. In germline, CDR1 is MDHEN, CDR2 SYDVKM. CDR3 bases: TGTGCCAGCAGCTCACAGGGGAAGGGGATGGGAAGAACTGAAGCTTTCTTT. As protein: CASSSQGKGMGRTEAFF.

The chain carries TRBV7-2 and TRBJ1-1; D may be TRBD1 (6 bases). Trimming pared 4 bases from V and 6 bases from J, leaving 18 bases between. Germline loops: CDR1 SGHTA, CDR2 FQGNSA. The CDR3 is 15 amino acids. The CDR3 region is CASSSGTLLWPEAFF. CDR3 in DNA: TGTGCCAGCAGCTCAGGGACACTCCTCTGGCCTGAAGCTTTCTTT.

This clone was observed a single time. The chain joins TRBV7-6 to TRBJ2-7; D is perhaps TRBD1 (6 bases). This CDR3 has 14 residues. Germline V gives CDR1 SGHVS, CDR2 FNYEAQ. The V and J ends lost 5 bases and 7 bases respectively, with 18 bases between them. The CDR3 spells CASSATQPGEEQYF. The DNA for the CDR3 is TGTGCCAGCAGCGCGACCCAACCAGGGGAAGAGCAGTACTTC.

CDR3 nucleotide sequence: TGTGCCAGCAGCCAAAGCCCCTTGGCAGGGGGCGCCTATGGCTACACCTTC. It codes for CASSQSPLAGGAYGYTF. The gene calls are TRBV14 and TRBJ1-2; 8 nucleotides match TRBD1. This CDR3 has 17 residues. V dropped 2 bases and J dropped 4; count of bases not matched to a gene: 12. In germline, CDR1 is SGHDN, CDR2 FVKESK.

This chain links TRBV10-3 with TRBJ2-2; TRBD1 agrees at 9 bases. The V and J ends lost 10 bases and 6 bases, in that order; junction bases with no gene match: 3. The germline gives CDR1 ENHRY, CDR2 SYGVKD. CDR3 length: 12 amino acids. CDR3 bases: TGTGCCACGGGACAGGGCTCCGGGGAGCTGTTTTTT. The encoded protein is CATGQGSGELFF.

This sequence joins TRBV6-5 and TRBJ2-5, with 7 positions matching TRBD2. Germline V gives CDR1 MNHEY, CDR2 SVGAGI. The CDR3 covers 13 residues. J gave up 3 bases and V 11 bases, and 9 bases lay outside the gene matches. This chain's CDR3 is CAGGVSGKETQYF. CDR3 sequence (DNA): TGTGCCGGAGGAGTAAGCGGGAAAGAGACCCAGTACTTC.

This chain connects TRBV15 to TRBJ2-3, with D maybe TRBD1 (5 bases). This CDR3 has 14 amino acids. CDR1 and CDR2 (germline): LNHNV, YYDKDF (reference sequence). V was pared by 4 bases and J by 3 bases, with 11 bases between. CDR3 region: CATSNRGATDTQYF. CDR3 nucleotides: TGTGCCACCAGCAATAGGGGCGCTACAGATACGCAGTATTTT.

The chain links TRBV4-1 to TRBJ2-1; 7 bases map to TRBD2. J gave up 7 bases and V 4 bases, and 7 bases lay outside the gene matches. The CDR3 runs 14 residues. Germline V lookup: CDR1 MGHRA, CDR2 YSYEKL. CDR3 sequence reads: CASSRGRFLNEQFF. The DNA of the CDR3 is TGCGCCAGCAGCCGCGGGAGATTTCTTAATGAGCAGTTCTTC.

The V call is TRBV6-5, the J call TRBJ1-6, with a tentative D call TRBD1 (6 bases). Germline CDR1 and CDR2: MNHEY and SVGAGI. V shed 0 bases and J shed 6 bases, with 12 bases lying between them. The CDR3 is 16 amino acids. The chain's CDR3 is CASSYSQGLPNSPLHF. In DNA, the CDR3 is TGTGCCAGCAGTTACTCCCAGGGGCTACCTAATTCACCCCTCCACTTT.

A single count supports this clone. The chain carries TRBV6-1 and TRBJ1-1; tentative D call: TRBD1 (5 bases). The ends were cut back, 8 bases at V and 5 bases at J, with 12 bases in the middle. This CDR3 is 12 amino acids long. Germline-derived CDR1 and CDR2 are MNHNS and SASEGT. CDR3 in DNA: TGTGCCAGCGCCTGGGGGGGAACTGAAGCTTTCTTT. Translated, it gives CASAWGGTEAFF.

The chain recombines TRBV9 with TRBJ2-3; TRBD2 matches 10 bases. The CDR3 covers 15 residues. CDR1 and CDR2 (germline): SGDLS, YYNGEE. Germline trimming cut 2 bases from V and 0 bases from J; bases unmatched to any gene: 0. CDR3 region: CASSVGLASTDTQYF. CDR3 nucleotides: TGTGCCAGCAGCGTGGGACTAGCGAGCACAGATACGCAGTATTTT.

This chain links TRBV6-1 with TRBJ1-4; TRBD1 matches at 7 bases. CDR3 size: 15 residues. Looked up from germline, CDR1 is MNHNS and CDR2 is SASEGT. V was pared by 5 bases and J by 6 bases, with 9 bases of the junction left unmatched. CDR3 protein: CASSPQVGQYEKLFF. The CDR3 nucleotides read TGTGCCAGCAGTCCCCAGGTGGGACAGTATGAAAAACTGTTTTTT.